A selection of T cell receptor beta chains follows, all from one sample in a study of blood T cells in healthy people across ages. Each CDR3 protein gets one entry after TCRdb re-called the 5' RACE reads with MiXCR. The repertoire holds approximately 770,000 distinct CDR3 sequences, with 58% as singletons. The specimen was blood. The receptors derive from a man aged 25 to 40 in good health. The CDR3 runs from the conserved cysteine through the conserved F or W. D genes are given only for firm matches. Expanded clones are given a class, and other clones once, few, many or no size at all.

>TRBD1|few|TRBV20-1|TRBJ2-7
TGCAGTGGATCCGACAGGGTGTCCTACGAGCAGTACTTC
CSGSDRVSYEQYF
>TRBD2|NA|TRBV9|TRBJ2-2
TGTGCCAGCAGCGTAGCTTCAGCGGGAGTTCCCGGGGAGCTGTTTTTT
CASSVASAGVPGELFF
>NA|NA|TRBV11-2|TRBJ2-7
TGTGCCAGCAGCACTCTCTCCTACGAGCAGTACTTC
CASSTLSYEQYF
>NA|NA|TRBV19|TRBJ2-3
TGTGCCAGTAGTATGTATCAGGGTTACACAGATACGCAGTATTTT
CASSMYQGYTDTQYF
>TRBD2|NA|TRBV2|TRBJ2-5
TGTGCCAGCTGGGGGGGAGAGACCCAGTACTTC
CASWGGETQYF
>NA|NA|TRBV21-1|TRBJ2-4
TGTGCCAGACCCGGAGGGGTTAAAAACATTCAGTACTTC
CARPGGVKNIQYF
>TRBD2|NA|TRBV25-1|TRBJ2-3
TGTGCCAGCAGTGAGTCGGGACTAGACACAGATACGCAGTATTTT
CASSESGLDTDTQYF
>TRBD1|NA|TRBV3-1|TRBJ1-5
TGTGCCAGCAGCCCAACCGGGACAGGAATACAGCCCCAGCATTTT
CASSPTGTGIQPQHF
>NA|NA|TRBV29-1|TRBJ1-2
TGCAGCGTTGAAGAGGGGGGCGCGGGGAGCTATGGCTACACCTTC
CSVEEGGAGSYGYTF
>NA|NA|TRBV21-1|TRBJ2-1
TGTGCCAGCAGCAAAAGGAGGGAGAGGCACAATGAGCAGTTCTTC
CASSKRRERHNEQFF
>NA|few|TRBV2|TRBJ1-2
TGTGCCAGCAGTGATAACATCAGAGTCGAGGGCTACACCTTC
CASSDNIRVEGYTF
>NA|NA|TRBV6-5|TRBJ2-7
TGTGCCAGCAGTTCGGGGCACTCCTACGAGCAGTACTTC
CASSSGHSYEQYF
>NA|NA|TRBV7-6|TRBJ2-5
TGTGCCAGCAGCTCCTCTCCAATCGGCACAAGGGAGACCCAGTACTTC
CASSSSPIGTRETQYF
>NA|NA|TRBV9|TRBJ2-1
TGTGCCAGCAGCGGCGCCGGCTCCTACAATGAGCAGTTCTTC
CASSGAGSYNEQFF
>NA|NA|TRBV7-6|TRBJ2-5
TGTGCCAGCAGCTTATCGACAGATCTCCAAGAGACCCAGTACTTC
CASSLSTDLQETQYF
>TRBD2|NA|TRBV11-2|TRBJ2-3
TGTGCCAGCAGCTGGGGTGGGGGGGGACTTAACGCAGATACGCAGTATTTT
CASSWGGGGLNADTQYF
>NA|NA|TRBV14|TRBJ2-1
TGTGCCGGCAGTCCAAGAGCGCTATTAATCCGTCAGTTCTTC
CAGSPRALLIRQFF
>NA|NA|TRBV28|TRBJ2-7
TGTGCCAGCAGTGCTGGGAACCCCTACGAGCAGTACTTC
CASSAGNPYEQYF
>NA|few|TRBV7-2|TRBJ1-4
TGTGCCAGCAGCCGTCGGGACAACGGAATCGAAAAACTGTTTTTT
CASSRRDNGIEKLFF
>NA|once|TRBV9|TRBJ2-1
TGTGCCAGCAGCGCGGAGACCTACAATGAGCTGTTCTTC
CASSAETYNELFF
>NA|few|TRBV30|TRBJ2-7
TGTGCCTGGATCCGGGACTCGGCCTACGAGCAGTACTTC
CAWIRDSAYEQYF
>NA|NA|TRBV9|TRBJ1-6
TGTGCCAGCAGCTCCGAGCGAGGAGATAATTCACCCCTCCACTTT
CASSSERGDNSPLHF
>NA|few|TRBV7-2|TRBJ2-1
TGTGCCAGCAGCCGCAGGGATAAGAATGAGCAGTTCTTC
CASSRRDKNEQFF
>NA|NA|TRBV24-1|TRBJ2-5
TGTGCCACCAGTGATTTGCGGACTGGGTCGCATGAGCAGTACTTC
CATSDLRTGSHEQYF
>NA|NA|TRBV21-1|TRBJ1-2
TGTGCCAGTGATACAGGGGATTGTGGCTACACCTTC
CASDTGDCGYTF
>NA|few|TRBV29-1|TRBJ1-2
TGCAGCGTTCGGCAGGACTATGGCTACACCTTC
CSVRQDYGYTF
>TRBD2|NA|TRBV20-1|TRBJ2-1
TGCAGTGCTAATCGGCTAGCGGGAGGACTGTTCTTC
CSANRLAGGLFF
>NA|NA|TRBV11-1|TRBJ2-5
TGTGCCAGCAGCTTAGAGGGGCAGGGCCCGGCGGAGACCCAGTACTTC
CASSLEGQGPAETQYF
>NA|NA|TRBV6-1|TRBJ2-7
TGTGCCAGCAGTAACCCTTCTCTGGCCCCGGACCTCTACGAGCAGTACTTC
CASSNPSLAPDLYEQYF
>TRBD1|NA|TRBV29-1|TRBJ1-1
TGCAGCGTCGTTGGGACAGGGGGTGCGAACACTGAAGCTTTCTTT
CSVVGTGGANTEAFF
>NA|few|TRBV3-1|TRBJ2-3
TGTGCCAGCAGCCAAGATCTTACAGGTTCCTTCCCAGATACGCAGTATTTT
CASSQDLTGSFPDTQYF
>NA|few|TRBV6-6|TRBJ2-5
TGTGCCAGCAGTTCCCATTTACAAGAGACCCAGTACTTC
CASSSHLQETQYF
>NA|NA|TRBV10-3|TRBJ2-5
TGTGCCATCAGTGTTAAAGGGGAGACCCAGTACTTC
CAISVKGETQYF
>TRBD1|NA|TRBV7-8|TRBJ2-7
TGTGCCAGCAGCGCCCGGGACAGTCCCCTTTACGAGCAGTACTTC
CASSARDSPLYEQYF
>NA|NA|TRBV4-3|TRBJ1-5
TGCGCCAGCAGCCTAGGACAATACGGCAATCAGCCCCAGCATTTT
CASSLGQYGNQPQHF
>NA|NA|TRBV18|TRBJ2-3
TGTGCCAGCTCACCACTACAGATCCGGAGCACAGATACGCAGTATTTT
CASSPLQIRSTDTQYF
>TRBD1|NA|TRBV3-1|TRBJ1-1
TGTGCCAGCAGCCAAGAAGGGACAGGGGCACGTAAAGCTTTCTTT
CASSQEGTGARKAFF
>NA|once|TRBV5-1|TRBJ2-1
TGCGCCAGCAGCTTACCGGAAAGCGAGCAGTTCTTC
CASSLPESEQFF
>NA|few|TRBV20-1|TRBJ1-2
TGCAGTGCTAGAGATCATGGACAGACCAACTATGGCTACACCTTC
CSARDHGQTNYGYTF
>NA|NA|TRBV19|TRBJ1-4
TGTGCCAGTAGTATAGATGAGGGGACTAATGAAAAACTGTTTTTT
CASSIDEGTNEKLFF
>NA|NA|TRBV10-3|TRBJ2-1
TGCGCCATCAGTGAGTCTCGAGGGCACAATGAGCAGTTCTTC
CAISESRGHNEQFF
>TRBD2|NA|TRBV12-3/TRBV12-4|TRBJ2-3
TGTGCCAGCGCCCAGTGGCTAGCGGGAGCGGGGGCGCAGTATTTT
CASAQWLAGAGAQYF
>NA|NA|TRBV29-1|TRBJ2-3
TGCAGCGTTGCGATTGACACAGATACGCAGTATTTT
CSVAIDTDTQYF
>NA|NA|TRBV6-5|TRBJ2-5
TGTGCCAGCAGTTACGGGGGGGCCCTTGAGACCCAGTACTTC
CASSYGGALETQYF
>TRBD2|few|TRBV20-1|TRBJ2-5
TGCAGTGCTAGGGGTGGGCTAGCGGGACCCTCCGAGACCCAGTACTTC
CSARGGLAGPSETQYF
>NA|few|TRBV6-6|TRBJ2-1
TGTGCCAGCGGTTTTAGTCATGAGCAGTTCTTC
CASGFSHEQFF
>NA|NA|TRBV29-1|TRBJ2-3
TGCAGCGTTGGTGAGGTAGATACGCAGTATTTT
CSVGEVDTQYF
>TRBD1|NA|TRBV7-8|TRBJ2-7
TGTGCCAGCAGTGACAGGGCATTGTACGAGCAGTACTTC
CASSDRALYEQYF
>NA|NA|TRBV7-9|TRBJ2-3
TGTGCCAGCAGCCCACTGGTAGGCGGTCAGCACGGAGATACGCAGTATTTT
CASSPLVGGQHGDTQYF
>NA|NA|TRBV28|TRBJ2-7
TGTGCCAGCAGTTGGGGCGTAGCGCTAGGGATCTACGAGCAGTACTTC
CASSWGVALGIYEQYF